The sequence of this TCR beta chain was determined in a study of cytomegalovirus exposure and HLA in healthy donors. Study-wide findings and caveats: Sequencing depth roughly uniform across donors was assumed in presence/absence analyses.

The PCR was carried out with 60 Vbeta primers and 13 Jbeta primers. Profiled with immunoSEQ multiplex PCR; TCRdb holds only in-frame clones, not every one. The repertoire consists of about 110,000 clones, with approximately 76% occurring once and the leading ten covering approximately 8.4%. For this clone: Its antigen is currently unknown.

Sequenced input: PBMCs. This TCR derives from a man aged 35-49 years in good health and CMV-seronegative.

The CDR3 reads CAWSSYTAGTEAFF. CDR3 bases: TGTGCCTGGAGTTCTTACACGGCCGGGACTGAAGCTTTCTTT. The chain is built from TRBV30 and TRBJ1-1; D uncertain. Trimming took off 2 bases at V and 5 bases at J, with 15 bases between the two ends. The CDR3 length is 14 residues. Germline V gene data show CDR1 as GTSNPN and CDR2 as SVGIG (reference sequence).